This T cell receptor (beta chain) was sequenced for a study of low-dose radiotherapy and immunotherapy resistance in tumors. Whole-study context: A total of 6.5 Gy was given to Cohort 1 as 0.5 Gy per fraction every 2 weeks. Patients were treated with intravenous nivolumab at 240 mg every two weeks and were also dosed with ipilimumab at 1 mg/kg every six weeks. Cyclophosphamide went in intravenously at 200 mg/m2 every two weeks, one day before radiation and immunotherapy.

Covering alpha and beta chains, TRAV- and TRBV-specific primers were used for the first-strand cDNA. TCR amplification involved 20 PCR cycles with a constant-region primer and V-primer adapter. A single record per CDR3 protein comes from TCRdb applying MiXCR to the reads. The table lists almost 45,000 distinct CDR3 sequences, under 30% of them singletons. Stated time point: after trial treatment. The treatment denotes: LDRT plus nivolumab, ipilimumab, low-dose cyclophosphamide and aspirin (RACIN trial). As a condition of eligibility, patients had advanced solid tumors lacking tumor-infiltrating lymphocytes. The sample holds many counts of this clonotype. CDR3 length equals 14 residues. The V end was cut by 1 base, the J end by 10 bases, with 14 bases between. Germline CDR1 is GTSNPN and CDR2 is SVGIG (reference sequence).

The TCR originated in a male donor with prostate cancer. The V and J genes are TRBV30 and TRBJ1-6; D is ambiguous. The material was PBMCs, obtained after low-dose radiotherapy plus immunotherapy. This CDR3 reads CAWSASTRRSPLHF. CDR3 bases: TGTGCCTGGAGTGCTAGTACCAGGCGCTCACCCCTCCACTTT. The complete variable domain, with remaining parts taken from reference TRBV30 and TRBJ1-6, reads SQTIHQWPATLVQPVGSPLSLECTVEGTSNPNLYWYRQAAGRGLQLLFYSVGIGQISSEVPQNLSASRPQDRQFILSSKKLLLSDSGFYLCAWSASTRRSPLHFGNGTRLTVT.